A single sample gave rise to the 28 T cell receptor beta chains below, sequenced in a study of vaccination effects on CD4 cells after COVID-19. Data came from immunoSEQ multiplex PCR; TCRdb stores just in-frame clones and leaves some out. The table has 17,000 or so clones, about 76% seen once. These receptors' targets are unknown. Prior to sequencing, the ViraFEST assay stimulated PBMC with viral peptide pools, which expanded the antigen-specific CD4+ T cells. Scientists isolated CD4+ T cells after a roughly ten-day culture period ended. The individual was infected with SARS-CoV-2 between March and December 2020, as confirmed by PCR. Each person got two doses of an mRNA SARS-CoV-2 vaccine, BNT162b2 or mRNA-1273. This material consisted of CD4+ T cells from PBMCs cultured with SARS-CoV-2 spike peptides, taken after COVID-19 vaccination. The receptors were sampled from a human donor who had a prior SARS-CoV-2 infection.

This clone was seen a few times. The rearrangement links TRBV11-3 to TRBJ2-1; 8 bases are shared with TRBD1. The CDR3 has 14 amino acids. Trimming cost V 6 bases and J 10 bases; bases outside gene matches: 11. Germline V CDR1 and CDR2: SGHNT, YENEEA. The CDR3 loop is CASSPGQAIGEQFF. CDR3 DNA: TGTGCCAGCAGTCCGGGACAGGCTATCGGGGAGCAGTTCTTC.

The rearrangement links TRBV12-3 or TRBV12-4 to TRBJ2-5, with D maybe TRBD2 (5 bases). Trimming removed 4 bases at V and 2 bases at J, with 8 bases between. CDR3 length: 13 residues. CDR3 amino acids: CASSYREQETQYF. Here the CDR3 DNA reads TGTGCCAGCAGTTATCGGGAACAAGAGACCCAGTACTTC.

The chain uses TRBV7-2 and TRBJ1-1, with D possibly TRBD1 on 5 matching bases. This CDR3 has 17 residues. V dropped 2 bases and J dropped 9 bases, with 25 bases sitting between them. Germline V lookup: CDR1 SGHTA, CDR2 FQGNSA. The DNA for the CDR3 is TGTGCCAGCAGCTTAACCCGAGGGTCGGCCGGGACTTTTAAAGCTTTCTTT. Amino acids: CASSLTRGSAGTFKAFF.

V is TRBV29-1 and J is TRBJ2-1; the D is unclear. With 8 bases removed from V and 0 bases from J, the gap between germline ends came to 8 bases. The CDR3 loop spans 12 amino acids. Germline CDR1 and CDR2: SQVTM and ANQGSEA. CDR3 nucleotide sequence: TGCAGCTCTGGGTCCTCCTACAATGAGCAGTTCTTC. Protein product: CSSGSSYNEQFF.

This clone was seen only a few times. The chain has TRBV11-3 and TRBJ2-1; no clear D gene. V was shortened by 4 bases and J by 9 bases, with 7 bases between the two germline ends. This CDR3 contains 11 residues. Germline V gene sequence: CDR1 SGHNT, CDR2 YENEEA. As DNA, the CDR3 is TGTGCCAGCAGCTCTAGGGCTGAGCAGTTCTTC. The encoded protein is CASSSRAEQFF.

Here the CDR3 reads CASSSLGLAWANTGELFF. As DNA, the CDR3 is TGTGCCAGCAGTTCCCTCGGACTAGCTTGGGCGAACACCGGGGAGCTGTTTTTT. This chain joins TRBV27 and TRBJ2-2; 8 bases agree with TRBD2. V gave up 4 bases and J gave up 0 bases; unmatched junction bases: 10. The CDR3 is made up of 18 amino acids. Germline V gene data show CDR1 as MNHEY and CDR2 as SMNVEV (reference sequence).

The V gene is TRBV11-3, the J gene TRBJ2-7; 7 nucleotides align to TRBD2. This CDR3 comprises 15 residues. The germline V gene has CDR1 SGHNT and CDR2 YENEEA. Trimming removed 7 bases from V and 0 bases from J; junction bases left unmatched: 9. The CDR3 reads CASTSHRDYSYEQYF. CDR3 coding DNA: TGTGCCAGCACTTCTCACCGGGACTACTCCTACGAGCAGTACTTC.

This rearrangement joins TRBV7-9 to TRBJ2-3; a weak D match, TRBD1 (5 bases). V shed 6 bases and J shed 0 bases, with 13 bases lying between them. This CDR3 contains 15 residues. CDR1 and CDR2 (germline): SEHNR, FQNEAQ (reference sequence). CDR3 in DNA: TGTGCCAGCAGTCGAATCAGGGCCAGCACAGATACGCAGTATTTT. Translating it yields CASSRIRASTDTQYF.

This clone has a handful of counts. The chain recombines TRBV12-5 with TRBJ1-2, with 7 bases fitting TRBD1. Unmatched junction bases numbered 7, after V lost 7 bases and J lost 5 bases. The germline V gene encodes CDR1 LGHNT and CDR2 FRNRAP. This CDR3 has 13 amino acids. The DNA of the CDR3 is TGTGCTAGTGTAAGGGACAGTGGTTATGGCTACACCTTC. It specifies CASVRDSGYGYTF.

For the CDR3, the DNA is TGTGCCAGCAGTCAACATAATTCACCCCTCCACTTT. It is translated as CASSQHNSPLHF. The genes are TRBV6-5 and TRBJ1-6; no clear D gene. CDR1 is MNHEY and CDR2 is SVGAGI in the germline V gene. CDR3 length: 12 amino acids. The V gene lost 5 bases and the J gene lost 5 bases, with 4 bases spanning the gap.

The chain has TRBV7-9 and TRBJ1-4; tentatively, D is TRBD1 (5 bases). Germline V gene lookup returns CDR1 SEHNR and CDR2 FQNEAQ (reference sequence). V dropped 5 bases and J dropped 5 bases, with 12 bases sitting between them. The CDR3 is 14 residues long. The CDR3 nucleotides read TGTGCCAGCAGCCAGGGAACAGTGAATGAAAAACTGTTTTTT. This sequence encodes CASSQGTVNEKLFF.

This chain links TRBV2 with TRBJ2-3, with 7 bases fitting TRBD2. Germline CDR1 is SNHLY and CDR2 is FYNNEI. After removal of 8 bases from V and 5 bases from J, the junction contained 10 bases not matched to a gene. This CDR3 region has 14 residues. The CDR3 DNA sequence: TGTGCCAGCCGCAGACTAGCTAGCGGAGATACGCAGTATTTT. Protein: CASRRLASGDTQYF.

The sample holds one count of this clone. The rearrangement joins TRBV4-2 to TRBJ2-7, with 9 bases aligning to TRBD2. CDR3 size: 16 residues. CDR1 is LGHNA, CDR2 YNFKEQ, per germline. Germline trimming cut 2 bases from V and 4 bases from J; bases unmatched to any gene: 9. CDR3 residues: CASSQRGTSTPYEQYF. CDR3 DNA: TGTGCCAGCAGCCAACGAGGGACTAGCACACCTTACGAGCAGTACTTC.

A remark on this clone: The same CDR3 is also encoded by other DNA sequences in this sample. This rearrangement joins TRBV11-3 to TRBJ2-3, with D perhaps assigned TRBD1 or TRBD2 (5 bases each). The CDR3 spans 13 residues. Trimming cost V 2 bases and J 4 bases, with 7 bases left between them. Per the germline V gene, CDR1 is SGHNT and CDR2 is YENEEA. The CDR3 region is CASSLRGADTQYF. The DNA for the CDR3 is TGTGCCAGCAGCTTAAGGGGAGCAGATACGCAGTATTTT.

The genes are TRBV3-1 (or the pseudogene TRBV3-2) and TRBJ1-1; 7 bases fit TRBD1. V lost 3 bases, J lost 5 bases, and 6 bases stayed unmatched. Germline CDR1 and CDR2: LGHDT and YNNKEL (reference sequence). The CDR3 consists of 14 residues. The CDR3 nucleotides read TGTGCCAGCAGCCAGAGGGGGCTAAGGACTGAAGCTTTCTTT. Translating gives CASSQRGLRTEAFF.

The V and J genes are TRBV3-1 (or the pseudogene TRBV3-2) and TRBJ1-1; weak D call: TRBD1 (5 bases). The CDR3 is 13 residues long. The germline V and J ends were trimmed by 4 bases and 1 base, with 7 bases remaining between them. Per germline, CDR1 LGHDT and CDR2 YNNKEL (reference sequence). The CDR3 DNA sequence: TGTGCCAGCAGCCGGGGGACGAACACTGAAGCTTTCTTT. Translated, it gives CASSRGTNTEAFF.

This chain joins TRBV5-1 and TRBJ2-5; TRBD2 matches at 8 bases. CDR3 length: 14 amino acids. CDR1 SGHRS and CDR2 YFSETQ come from the germline V gene. Trimming took 4 bases from V and 4 from J; bases not matched to a gene: 6. The CDR3 here is CASSHGRGSETQYF. CDR3 nucleotides: TGCGCCAGCAGCCACGGGAGGGGGTCAGAGACCCAGTACTTC.

The J gene is TRBJ2-2, the V gene TRBV4-2, with 8 bases lining up with TRBD2. This CDR3 has 16 residues. Looked up from germline, CDR1 is LGHNA and CDR2 is YNFKEQ. V lost 3 bases and J lost 3; bases outside the gene matches: 6. CDR3 nucleotides: TGTGCCAGCAGCCACCCGCTAGCGGGTTACACCGGGGAGCTGTTTTTT. This translates into CASSHPLAGYTGELFF.

This clone was counted a few times. The chain combines TRBV5-1 with TRBJ1-1; D may be TRBD1 (6 bases). Germline lookup yields CDR1 SGHRS and CDR2 YFSETQ. CDR3 length: 12 amino acids. Trimming removed 5 bases from V and 7 bases from J, with 12 bases in between. The CDR3 loop is CASRERTDEAFF. The CDR3 region has the DNA TGCGCCAGCAGGGAACGGACAGATGAAGCTTTCTTT.

The chain links TRBV19 to TRBJ1-1, with D possibly TRBD1 on 5 matching bases. V was trimmed by 7 bases and J by 3 bases, leaving 12 bases between them. In germline, CDR1 is LNHDA, CDR2 SQIVND (reference sequence). There are 13 residues in the CDR3. This CDR3 is CASTRTGHTEAFF. The CDR3 coding sequence is TGTGCCAGTACCCGAACAGGACACACTGAAGCTTTCTTT.

The chain carries TRBV6-5 and TRBJ2-7; D call uncertain. V gave up 0 bases and J gave up 0 bases, with 9 bases separating them. There are 15 residues in the CDR3. Germline V gene sequence: CDR1 MNHEY, CDR2 SVGAGI. CDR3 loop: CASSYSSQPSYEQYF. DNA for the CDR3: TGTGCCAGCAGTTACTCGAGTCAACCCTCCTACGAGCAGTACTTC.

V usage is TRBV11-3 and J usage is TRBJ2-1; 8 bases agree with TRBD2. The CDR3 is made up of 16 amino acids. V lost 1 base, J lost 7 bases, and 9 bases stayed unmatched. Germline assignment: CDR1 SGHNT and CDR2 YENEEA. This CDR3 is CASSLGAAGVINEQFF. In DNA form, the CDR3 reads TGTGCCAGCAGCTTAGGTGCAGCGGGAGTAATAAATGAGCAGTTCTTC.

This rearrangement joins TRBV29-1 to TRBJ2-1; the match to TRBD2 covers 12 bases. V was pared by 3 bases and J by 13 bases, with 4 bases of the junction left unmatched. Germline V gene data show CDR1 as SQVTM and CDR2 as ANQGSEA. There are 12 residues in the CDR3. The CDR3 region is CSVDLAGGPQFF. CDR3 nucleotides: TGCAGCGTTGACCTAGCGGGGGGGCCACAGTTCTTC.

The chain combines TRBV10-3 with TRBJ2-5; 8 nucleotides agree with TRBD2. CDR1 and CDR2 (germline): ENHRY, SYGVKD. The CDR3 sequence is 16 residues long. J lost 4 bases, V lost 2 bases, and 9 bases had no gene match. CDR3 DNA: TGTGCCATCAGTGAGGCCAGGGCGGGAGGCTTAGAGACCCAGTACTTC. Protein: CAISEARAGGLETQYF.

The genes are TRBV12-3 or TRBV12-4 and TRBJ1-3; D call uncertain. The CDR3 sequence is 13 residues long. Trimming left V 3 bases short and J 4 bases short, with 7 bases between. Here the CDR3 DNA reads TGTGCCAGCAGTTTGGATGCCGGAAACACCATATATTTT. Encoded protein: CASSLDAGNTIYF.

V and J are TRBV13 and TRBJ2-4; 14 bases align to TRBD2. V lost 0 bases, J lost 4 bases, and 11 bases stayed unmatched. The CDR3 extends over 20 amino acids. CDR1 and CDR2 (germline): PRHDT, FYEKMQ (reference sequence). CDR3 sequence: CASSLGGLAGVPPDKNIQYF. The CDR3 DNA sequence: TGTGCCAGCAGCTTAGGGGGACTAGCGGGAGTTCCCCCCGATAAAAACATTCAGTACTTC.

CDR3 in amino acids: CASTSTEQETQYF. In DNA form, the CDR3 reads TGTGCCAGCACATCGACAGAGCAAGAGACCCAGTACTTC. J is TRBJ2-5 and V is TRBV12-3 or TRBV12-4; a possible D gene is TRBD1 (5 bases). The CDR3 has 13 residues. Trimming cost V 7 bases and J 2 bases, with 11 bases left between them.

The chain uses TRBV10-3 and TRBJ1-2; TRBD1 matches 12 bases. V trimming: 5 bases; J trimming: 4 bases; junction bases outside the gene matches: 20. The germline CDR1 and CDR2 sequences are ENHRY and SYGVKD. The CDR3 is 20 residues long. The CDR3 bases are TGTGCCATCAGTCGTTTCCCCCGCCGGGACAGGGGGCAGGGAGGCTATGGCTACACCTTC. Translated, it gives CAISRFPRRDRGQGGYGYTF.